The T cell receptor beta chain described here comes from a study of blood T cell repertoires in COVID-19 (TCRdb year 2020). Some background on the complete study: Samples from collaborators originated in the United States, Italy and Spain and spanned both the acute and convalescent phases of COVID-19. The material from the prospective study consisted of cDNA or gDNA derived from T cells, B-cell-depleted T cells, or PBMCs. The repertoires were released in a freely available public database intended as a resource for research on the immune response to SARS-CoV-2. Where available, HLA class I and class II types were taken from metadata supplied by the sample provider and were not determined by assay-based typing. Samples were obtained from the ongoing ImmuneRACE study (first 160 participants) and from about 1,300 subjects provided by 6 global collaborators. Deeply sampled blood TCRbeta repertoires from subjects exposed to, actively infected with, or recovered from COVID-19 were included in the dataset. Nearly every sample came with metadata listing a de-identified subject ID, COVID-19 status, age in years and sex.

Overall study results and their limits: The amount of clinical and demographic metadata varied by source and participant and was provided uncurated.

The immunoSEQ Assay, a bias-controlled multiplex PCR, was used to amplify TCRbeta CDR3 regions from genomic DNA. In the authors' own workflow: Within the assay, amplification of reference gene primers was used to estimate how many nucleated cells each sample contained. To quantify the absolute abundance of each unique TCRbeta CDR3 rearrangement, sequence reads were collapsed and filtered. For each sample, productive Simpson clonality was calculated as the square root of Simpson's diversity index over productive rearrangements. This immuneACCESS table, as held by TCRdb, lists in-frame sequences with V and J called but not all clones. Of the missing ones, under half trace to an unresolved V gene in checked studies; the others have no known cause. The D gene and trimming were derived from the DNA, and the V and J assignments and clone size from that table. This sample comprises 65,000 to 100,000 clones, 89% of them detected only once. The ten largest make up 8% to 9.5% of the sample.

Of note for this clone: It lacks a known antigen. No qualities accompany the bases; no much larger clone lies one base away.

Each collaborating institution followed its own protocols to collect whole blood in K2EDTA tubes. For TCRbeta analysis, collaborators shipped samples in one of three forms: frozen whole blood, isolated PBMCs, or DNA extracted from either of those sample types. The germline V gene encodes CDR1 MNHEY and CDR2 SVGAGI. The CDR3, from cysteine to phenylalanine, totals 15 residues. Of all the DNA, just the CDR3 is kept, 45 bases in frame from base 1. The junction shows trimming of 7 bases on V and 0 bases on J, plus 13 bases between the germline ends. Sequencing used peripheral blood. This receptor was taken from a man aged 50 or older with acute or convalescent COVID-19. The chain joins TRBV6-5 to TRBJ1-5; possibly the D gene is TRBD1, per 5 matching bases. The CDR3 in this case is CASTATGDSNQPQHF. The DNA sequence reads TGTGCCAGCACGGCGACGGGGGATAGCAATCAGCCCCAGCATTTT.